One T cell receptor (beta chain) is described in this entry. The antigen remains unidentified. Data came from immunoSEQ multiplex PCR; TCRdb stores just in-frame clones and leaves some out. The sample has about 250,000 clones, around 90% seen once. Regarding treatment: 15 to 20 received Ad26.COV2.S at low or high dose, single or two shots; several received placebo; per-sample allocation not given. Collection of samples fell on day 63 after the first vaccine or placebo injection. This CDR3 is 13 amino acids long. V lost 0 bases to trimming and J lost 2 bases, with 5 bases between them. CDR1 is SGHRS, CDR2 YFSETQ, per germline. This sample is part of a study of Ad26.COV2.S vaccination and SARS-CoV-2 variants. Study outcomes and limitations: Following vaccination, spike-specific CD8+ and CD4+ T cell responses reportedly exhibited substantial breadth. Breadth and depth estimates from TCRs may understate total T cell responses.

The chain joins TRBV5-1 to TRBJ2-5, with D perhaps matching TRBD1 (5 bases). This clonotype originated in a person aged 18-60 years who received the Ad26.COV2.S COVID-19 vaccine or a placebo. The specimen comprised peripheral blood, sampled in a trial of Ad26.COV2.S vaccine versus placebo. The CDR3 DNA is TGCGCCAGCAGCTTGGGACAGCAAGAGACCCAGTACTTC. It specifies CASSLGQQETQYF.